One and the same sample provided the 25 T cell receptor beta chains below, sequenced in a study of T cell responses to AZD1222 COVID-19 vaccine. The assay was immunoSEQ multiplex PCR, and TCRdb's table has in-frame clones only and misses some. Among 120,000 or so clones, more than 85% were seen once, and the ten largest hold around 5%. This specimen consisted of peripheral blood, obtained 28 days after the second AZD1222 dose. The origin of the receptors is an adult who received the AZD1222 COVID-19 vaccine.

The chain employs TRBV6-2 or TRBV6-3 and TRBJ2-3; D is uncertain. The germline CDR1 and CDR2 sequences are MNHEY and SVGEGT. The CDR3 loop spans 17 amino acids. V was shortened by 6 bases and J by 0 bases, with 19 bases between the two germline ends. CDR3 residues: CASSYTDGLISTDTQYF. The CDR3 DNA reads as TGTGCCAGCAGCTATACCGACGGCCTCATAAGCACAGATACGCAGTATTTT.

V usage is TRBV19 and J usage is TRBJ2-2, with TRBD1 matching 8 bases. The CDR3 is 15 amino acids. The trim removed 2 bases at V and 7 bases at J, leaving 6 bases unmatched. Per germline, CDR1 LNHDA and CDR2 SQIVND (reference sequence). The CDR3 DNA sequence: TGTGCCAGTAGTATATTCGGACAGGGTAACGGGGAGCTGTTTTTT. Translating it yields CASSIFGQGNGELFF.

This clone appeared once. This chain links TRBV18 with TRBJ1-6; D remains ambiguous. V was clipped by 3 bases and J by 8 bases, with 17 bases between them. The CDR3 covers 16 residues. Germline assignment: CDR1 KGHSH and CDR2 LQKENI. This CDR3 is CASSPYETLRDSPLHF. The CDR3 DNA reads TGTGCCAGCTCACCGTATGAAACCCTACGCGATTCACCCCTCCACTTT.

The chain recombines TRBV14 with TRBJ1-1; 8 nucleotides align to TRBD1. Germline CDR1 SGHDN, CDR2 FVKESK. This CDR3 region has 16 residues. V trimming: 4 bases; J trimming: 4 bases; junction bases outside the gene matches: 11. The CDR3 DNA reads TGTGCCAGCAGCCCCTTAAAACGGACAGGGCCCACTGAAGCTTTCTTT. Amino acid sequence: CASSPLKRTGPTEAFF.

CDR3 sequence (DNA): TGTGCCAGCAGTCCCTTGAGTGTAGTCATGAACGAGCAGTACTTC. As protein: CASSPLSVVMNEQYF. The chain couples TRBV27 to TRBJ2-7; D is undetermined. Germline V gene sequence: CDR1 MNHEY, CDR2 SMNVEV (reference sequence). Trimming took off 5 bases at V and 5 bases at J, with 19 bases between the two ends. CDR3 length equals 15 residues.

This chain joins TRBV5-1 and TRBJ2-1, with D perhaps given as TRBD1 or TRBD2 (7 bases each). Germline CDR1 reads SGHRS; CDR2 reads YFSETQ. Trimming took 3 bases from V and 6 from J, leaving 13 bases between them. This CDR3 is 14 amino acids long. For the CDR3, the DNA is TGCGCCAGCAGCTCCCAGGGGGAGGGCAATGAGCAGTTCTTC. This encodes CASSSQGEGNEQFF.

This chain links TRBV10-2 with TRBJ1-5, with D hard to call. The germline V gene encodes CDR1 WSHSY and CDR2 SAAADI. This CDR3 spans 15 amino acids. V lost 4 bases, J lost 11 bases, and 21 bases lay in between. The CDR3 DNA follows: TGCGCCAGCAGTGGAAGACGGTATAGCAATCATTCCCAGCATTTT. As protein: CASSGRRYSNHSQHF.

V usage is TRBV5-1 and J usage is TRBJ1-2, with a tentative D call TRBD1 (6 bases). CDR3 size: 14 residues. Germline V gene data show CDR1 as SGHRS and CDR2 as YFSETQ. Trimming shortened V by 0 bases and J by 6 bases, and 12 bases separated the two germline ends. CDR3 nucleotides: TGCGCCAGCAGCTTGGTGGCAGGGGCGCATGGCTACACCTTC. Protein product: CASSLVAGAHGYTF.

The chain combines TRBV7-8 with TRBJ1-2; weak D call: TRBD1 (5 bases). CDR1 SGHVS and CDR2 FQNEAQ come from the germline V gene. V lost 5 bases to trimming and J lost 4 bases, with 17 bases between them. This CDR3 is 15 amino acids long. Written as DNA, the CDR3 is TGTGCCAGCAGCACGGGACGGGCGAGCTTCTATGGCTACACCTTC. Its translation is CASSTGRASFYGYTF.

This chain links TRBV6-5 with TRBJ1-6; no clear D. V was shortened by 6 bases and J by 7 bases, with 10 bases between the two germline ends. The CDR3 runs to 13 residues. Germline loops: CDR1 MNHEY, CDR2 SVGAGI. CDR3 in amino acids: CASRHDWNSPLHF. CDR3 in DNA: TGTGCCAGCAGACACGACTGGAATTCACCCCTCCACTTT.

The chain joins TRBV4-3 to TRBJ2-7; 12 nucleotides match TRBD2. Trimming took 1 base from V and 3 from J; bases not matched to a gene: 4. Germline V gives CDR1 LGHNA, CDR2 YSLEER. CDR3 length equals 16 residues. In DNA form, the CDR3 reads TGCGCCAGCAGCCAAGGACTAGCGGGGGCCTTCTACGAGCAGTACTTC. Protein: CASSQGLAGAFYEQYF.

The chain uses TRBV7-2 and TRBJ1-5, with 9 bases aligning to TRBD1. The V gene's germline CDR1 is SGHTA and CDR2 FQGNSA. The length of the CDR3 is 15 residues. The J segment lost 7 bases and the V segment lost 2 bases, leaving 6 bases of the junction unmatched. The DNA for the CDR3 is TGTGCCAGCAGCTTATCGGGACAGGGCACCCAGCCCCAGCATTTT. Amino acid sequence: CASSLSGQGTQPQHF. Together with reference TRBV7-2 and TRBJ1-5, the CDR3 gives the full variable domain: GAGVSQSPSNKVTEKGKDVELRCDPISGHTALYWYRQSLGQGLEFLIYFQGNSAPDKSGLPSDRFSAERTGGSVSTLTIQRTQQEDSAVYLCASSLSGQGTQPQHFGDGTRLSIL.

This clone was counted only a few times. V is TRBV5-4 and J is TRBJ1-6, with D unclear. Per the germline V gene, CDR1 is SGHNT and CDR2 is YYREEE (reference sequence). The CDR3 is 14 amino acids. The germline V and J ends were trimmed by 0 bases and 7 bases, with 8 bases remaining between them. The CDR3 spells CASSLDRTNSPLHF. The CDR3 DNA is TGTGCCAGCAGCTTGGACAGAACCAATTCACCCCTCCACTTT.

This chain uses TRBV2 with TRBJ2-3, with D tentatively TRBD1 or TRBD2 (5 bases each). Germline CDR1 and CDR2: SNHLY and FYNNEI. The CDR3 totals 12 residues. Trimming stripped 6 bases from V and 4 bases from J, with 8 bases between. CDR3 loop: CASRGDADTQYF. CDR3 in DNA: TGTGCCAGCAGGGGGGATGCAGATACGCAGTATTTT.

The count of this clone is one. CDR3 bases: TGTGCCAGCAGCTCCCGGACAGGGTCGAACACTGAAGCTTTCTTT. Translated, it gives CASSSRTGSNTEAFF. This chain uses TRBV7-6 with TRBJ1-1, with 8 bases identical to TRBD1. CDR3 length: 15 amino acids. The ends lost 4 bases at V and 1 base at J; junction bases unmatched: 5. The germline CDR1 and CDR2 sequences are SGHVS and FNYEAQ.

V and J are TRBV27 and TRBJ1-1; D might be TRBD1 (6 bases). Germline V lookup: CDR1 MNHEY, CDR2 SMNVEV (reference sequence). V was clipped by 4 bases and J by 0 bases, with 9 bases between them. CDR3 size: 14 residues. CDR3: CASSSRGMNTEAFF. In DNA, the CDR3 is TGTGCCAGCAGTTCCAGGGGTATGAACACTGAAGCTTTCTTT.

The chain links TRBV7-2 to TRBJ2-2; D tentatively fits TRBD1 or TRBD2 (5 bases each). Germline V gene lookup returns CDR1 SGHTA and CDR2 FQGNSA. The CDR3 extends over 15 amino acids. Trimming shortened V by 5 bases and J by 6 bases, and 16 bases separated the two germline ends. CDR3 sequence reads: CASSLGALGSGELFF. CDR3 nucleotides: TGTGCCAGCAGCCTAGGGGCACTAGGATCCGGGGAGCTGTTTTTT.

This rearrangement joins TRBV7-2 to TRBJ1-2; the match to TRBD1 covers 9 bases. The CDR3 sequence is 13 residues long. The ends lost 5 bases at V and 8 bases at J; junction bases unmatched: 6. CDR1 is SGHTA, CDR2 FQGNSA, per germline. In DNA form, the CDR3 reads TGTGCCAGCAGCGCGGGACAGGGAGGCGGCTACACCTTC. Protein product: CASSAGQGGGYTF.

The rearrangement joins TRBV11-2 to TRBJ2-5, with TRBD2 identical over 9 bases. The CDR3 sequence is 16 residues long. V lost 2 bases to trimming and J lost 4 bases; unmatched junction nucleotides: 8. Per germline, CDR1 SGHAT and CDR2 FQNNGV. The CDR3 sequence is CASSLSQRGDGETQYF. CDR3 nucleotide sequence: TGTGCCAGCAGCTTATCTCAGCGGGGGGACGGAGAGACCCAGTACTTC.

The chain links TRBV29-1 to TRBJ2-5; weak D call: TRBD2 (5 bases). The CDR3 contains 14 residues. The germline CDR1 and CDR2 sequences are SQVTM and ANQGSEA. Trimming removed 8 bases from V and 5 bases from J, with 21 bases in between. CDR3 sequence (DNA): TGCAGCATCTTGCCCCAACCGGGAATCGAGACCCAGTACTTC. Translation gives CSILPQPGIETQYF.

V gene TRBV6-5 combines with J gene TRBJ1-2, with TRBD1 identical over 7 bases. J lost 4 bases, V lost 6 bases, and 11 bases had no gene match. The germline CDR1 and CDR2 sequences are MNHEY and SVGAGI. The CDR3 runs to 15 residues. The CDR3 bases are TGTGCCAGCAGACTCGGACAGGCAAGATCCTATGGCTACACCTTC. Encoded protein: CASRLGQARSYGYTF.

This clone was recorded once. The V call is TRBV9, the J call TRBJ2-2; no reliable D call. CDR1 and CDR2 (germline): SGDLS, YYNGEE. The CDR3 consists of 14 residues. Trimming pared 3 bases from V and 7 bases from J, leaving 13 bases between. The CDR3 nucleotides read TGTGCCAGCAGCGGAGTGGCATCCGGCGGGGAGCTGTTTTTT. Its translation is CASSGVASGGELFF. Full variable domain (remainder filled in from reference TRBV9 and TRBJ2-2): DSGVTQTPKHLITATGQRVTLRCSPRSGDLSVYWYQQSLDQGLQFLIQYYNGEERAKGNILERFSAQQFPDLHSELNLSSLELGDSALYFCASSGVASGGELFFGEGSRLTVL.

The rearrangement joins TRBV9 to TRBJ2-3; D unclear. Between the trimmed V and J ends, which lost 4 bases and 2 bases, there was a span of 11 bases. The CDR3 contains 14 residues. Germline V gene data show CDR1 as SGDLS and CDR2 as YYNGEE. The CDR3: CASSPTWYTDTQYF. CDR3 DNA: TGTGCCAGCAGCCCCACGTGGTACACAGATACGCAGTATTTT.

The chain couples TRBV28 to TRBJ1-5; D remains ambiguous. This CDR3 has 14 amino acids. V dropped 4 bases and J dropped 0 bases, with 7 bases sitting between them. Germline values: CDR1 MDHEN, CDR2 SYDVKM. CDR3 bases: TGTGCCAGCAGTTATGGTCATAGCAATCAGCCCCAGCATTTT. Its translation is CASSYGHSNQPQHF.

This rearrangement joins TRBV7-8 to TRBJ2-5; D unresolved. Germline CDR1 reads SGHVS; CDR2 reads FQNEAQ. This CDR3 has 14 residues. V gave up 5 bases and J gave up 2 bases, with 12 bases separating them. CDR3 sequence reads: CASSPSRAQETQYF. CDR3 in DNA: TGTGCCAGCAGCCCATCCCGTGCTCAAGAGACCCAGTACTTC.